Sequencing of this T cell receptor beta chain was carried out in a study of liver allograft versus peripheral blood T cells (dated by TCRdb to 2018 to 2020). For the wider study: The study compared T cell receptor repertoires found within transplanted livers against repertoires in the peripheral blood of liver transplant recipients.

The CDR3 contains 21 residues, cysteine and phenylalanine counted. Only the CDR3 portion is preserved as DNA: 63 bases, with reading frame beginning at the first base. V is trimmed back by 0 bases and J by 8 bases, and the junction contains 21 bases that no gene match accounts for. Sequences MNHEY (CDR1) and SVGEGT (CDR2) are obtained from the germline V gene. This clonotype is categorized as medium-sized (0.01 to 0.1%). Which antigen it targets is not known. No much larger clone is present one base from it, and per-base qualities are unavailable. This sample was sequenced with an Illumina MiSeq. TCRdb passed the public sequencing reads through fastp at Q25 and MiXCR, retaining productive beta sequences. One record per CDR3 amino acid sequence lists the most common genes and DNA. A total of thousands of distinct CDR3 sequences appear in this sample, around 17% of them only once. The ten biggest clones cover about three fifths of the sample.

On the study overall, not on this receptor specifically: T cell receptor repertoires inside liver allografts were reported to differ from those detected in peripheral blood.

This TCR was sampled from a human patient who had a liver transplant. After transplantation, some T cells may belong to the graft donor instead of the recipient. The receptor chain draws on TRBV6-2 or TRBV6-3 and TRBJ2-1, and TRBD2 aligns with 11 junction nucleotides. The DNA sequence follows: TGTGCCAGCAGTTACTCCGGTCTAGCGGGAGGCCTAACGGTTGTTAGGGATGAGCAGTTCTTC. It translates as CASSYSGLAGGLTVVRDEQFF.